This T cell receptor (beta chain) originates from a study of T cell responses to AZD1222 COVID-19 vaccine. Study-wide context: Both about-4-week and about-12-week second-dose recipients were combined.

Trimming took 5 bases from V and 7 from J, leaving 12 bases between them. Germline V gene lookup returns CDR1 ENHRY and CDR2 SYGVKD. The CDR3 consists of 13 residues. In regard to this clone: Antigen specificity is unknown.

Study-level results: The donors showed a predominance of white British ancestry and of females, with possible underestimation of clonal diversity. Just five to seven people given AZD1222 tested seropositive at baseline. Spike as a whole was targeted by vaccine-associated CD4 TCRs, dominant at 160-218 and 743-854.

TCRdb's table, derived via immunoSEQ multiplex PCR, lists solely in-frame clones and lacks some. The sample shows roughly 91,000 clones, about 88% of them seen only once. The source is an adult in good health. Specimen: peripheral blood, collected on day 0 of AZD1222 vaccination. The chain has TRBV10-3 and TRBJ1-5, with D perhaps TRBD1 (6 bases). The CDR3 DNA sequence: TGTGCCATCAGTAAAGAACAGGGACAGCCCCAGCATTTT. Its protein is CAISKEQGQPQHF.